Reported below is one T cell receptor (beta chain). V gave up 5 bases and J gave up 7 bases; unmatched junction bases: 6. The germline CDR1 and CDR2 sequences are MNHNS and SASEGT. This CDR3 contains 15 residues. This specimen comes from a study of shared clonotypes between healthy human individuals. The assay was immunoSEQ multiplex PCR, and TCRdb's table has in-frame clones only and misses some. This table holds 1,500,000 or so clones, 98% found once. The source of this sequence is a man aged 25 to 40 in good health. The material sequenced was naive CD4+ T cells sorted from blood. Subset in this sample: CD45RA+ positively selected. The chain combines TRBV6-1 with TRBJ2-1, with TRBD2 identical over 12 bases. As DNA, the CDR3 is TGTGCCAGCAGTCGACTAGCGGGAGCAGTAAATGAGCAGTTCTTC. Residues: CASSRLAGAVNEQFF.